The 22 T cell receptor beta chains below were found in one sample sequenced in a study of hypomethylating agent response in myelodysplastic syndrome. Generated by immunoSEQ multiplex PCR, the TCRdb table keeps only in-frame clones and is missing some. The table records approximately 7,000 clones, more than 85% of them present only once. This material consisted of bone marrow, taken before or after starting hypomethylating agent treatment for myelodysplastic syndrome (not recorded which). These receptor sequences come from a human donor with myelodysplastic syndrome.

The V call is TRBV28, the J call TRBJ1-6; D might be TRBD1 (5 bases). The germline V gene has CDR1 MDHEN and CDR2 SYDVKM. CDR3 length: 16 residues. V lost 4 bases and J 7 bases, leaving 17 bases between the germline ends. CDR3 nucleotides: TGTGCCAGCAGTTCAGGATTCACAGGAGAAAATTCACCCCTCCACTTT. Amino acids: CASSSGFTGENSPLHF. Full variable domain (outside the CDR3, taken from reference TRBV28 and TRBJ1-6): DVKVTQSSRYLVKRTGEKVFLECVQDMDHENMFWYRQDPGLGLRLIYFSYDVKMKEKGDIPEGYSVSREKKERFSLILESASTNQTSMYLCASSSGFTGENSPLHFGNGTRLTVT.

This clone showed up just once. V is TRBV2 and J is TRBJ1-5, with D maybe TRBD1 (6 bases). In germline, CDR1 is SNHLY, CDR2 FYNNEI. V was cut by 4 bases and J by 0 bases, with 16 bases left in between. The CDR3 runs 17 residues. CDR3 sequence (DNA): TGTGCCAGCAGTGGGACAGATCCGGCTTATAGCAATCAGCCCCAGCATTTT. Translation: CASSGTDPAYSNQPQHF.

A remark on this clone: The junction does not match germline at one end; this may be a read error. The chain carries TRBV5-6 and TRBJ2-7; 9 bases agree with TRBD2. The CDR3 length is 13 residues. Germline-derived CDR1 and CDR2 are SGHDT and YYEEEE. CDR3 DNA sequence: TGTGCCAGCAGCCCCGGGACTAGCTACGAGCAGCACTTC. It yields the protein CASSPGTSYEQHF.

The chain links TRBV7-9 to TRBJ2-5, with D possibly TRBD1 on 6 matching bases. Germline CDR1 SEHNR, CDR2 FQNEAQ (reference sequence). Deletions cut 5 bases from V and 5 bases from J, with 18 bases between. This CDR3 has 15 residues. The CDR3 sequence is CASSHGRGQGETQYF. CDR3 sequence (DNA): TGTGCCAGCAGCCATGGACGGGGTCAGGGGGAGACCCAGTACTTC. Full variable domain (outside the CDR3, taken from reference TRBV7-9 and TRBJ2-5): DTGVSQNPRHKITKRGQNVTFRCDPISEHNRLYWYRQTLGQGPEFLTYFQNEAQLEKSRLLSDRFSAERPKGSFSTLEIQRTEQGDSAMYLCASSHGRGQGETQYFGPGTRLLVL.

This clone was recorded only once. This chain uses TRBV25-1 with TRBJ1-5; D gene unclear. In germline, CDR1 is MGHDK, CDR2 SYGVNS. CDR3 length: 15 amino acids. The V end lost 1 base, the J end lost 7 bases, and 14 bases lay between the germline ends. Written as DNA, the CDR3 is TGTGCCAGCAGTGAATCTTCTGGAGTCGGGCAGCCCCAGCATTTT. Translated, it gives CASSESSGVGQPQHF.

This clone was seen only once. V and J are TRBV29-1 and TRBJ2-4, with a possible D match to TRBD1 (5 bases). Trimming pared 2 bases from V and 9 bases from J, leaving 11 bases between. Per germline, CDR1 SQVTM and CDR2 ANQGSEA. CDR3 length equals 12 residues. This CDR3 is CSVETQGSIQYF. CDR3 coding DNA: TGCAGCGTTGAAACCCAGGGCAGCATTCAGTACTTC.

The J gene is TRBJ1-4, the V gene TRBV13, with D unclear. V was clipped by 0 bases and J by 7 bases, with 18 bases between them. The CDR3 consists of 17 residues. Germline-derived CDR1 and CDR2 are PRHDT and FYEKMQ (reference sequence). CDR3 sequence reads: CASSLGRLGRLGEKLFF. Here the CDR3 DNA reads TGTGCCAGCAGCTTAGGCCGTTTAGGCAGGTTAGGTGAAAAACTGTTTTTT. The full variable domain, rest sourced from reference TRBV13 and TRBJ1-4, is AAGVIQSPRHLIKEKRETATLKCYPIPRHDTVYWYQQGPGQDPQFLISFYEKMQSDKGSIPDRFSAQQFSDYHSELNMSSLELGDSALYFCASSLGRLGRLGEKLFFGSGTQLSVL.

The chain couples TRBV10-3 to TRBJ1-1; possible D gene TRBD1, 5 bases. CDR1 and CDR2 (germline): ENHRY, SYGVKD. The CDR3 spans 14 residues. V was shortened by 6 bases and J by 5 bases, with 16 bases between the two germline ends. CDR3 sequence: CAIRSPGQVTEAFF. The DNA for the CDR3 is TGTGCCATCAGAAGCCCGGGGCAGGTGACTGAAGCTTTCTTT.

The chain employs TRBV28 and TRBJ1-6, with TRBD1 as a possible D gene (5 bases). V dropped 3 bases and J dropped 6 bases, with 12 bases sitting between them. Germline loops: CDR1 MDHEN, CDR2 SYDVKM. This CDR3 is 15 amino acids long. The CDR3 coding sequence is TGTGCCAGCAGTTTGACCACAGGAGGTAATTCACCCCTCCACTTT. Protein: CASSLTTGGNSPLHF.

The rearrangement uses TRBV6-5 and TRBJ1-3; possibly TRBD1 for D (5 bases). The CDR3 is made up of 14 amino acids. Germline CDR1 is MNHEY and CDR2 is SVGAGI. Trimming stripped 7 bases from V and 4 bases from J, with 14 bases between. The CDR3 loop reads CASTTGGVGNTIYF. CDR3 sequence (DNA): TGTGCCAGCACCACCGGGGGGGTCGGAAACACCATATATTTT.

This chain links TRBV7-9 with TRBJ1-5; D is ambiguous. The CDR3 loop spans 16 amino acids. Deletions cut 5 bases from V and 0 bases from J, with 14 bases between. The V gene's germline CDR1 is SEHNR and CDR2 FQNEAQ (reference sequence). In DNA, the CDR3 is TGTGCCAGCAGCCCCGGTTTGTCCGGTAGCAATCAGCCCCAGCATTTT. Protein product: CASSPGLSGSNQPQHF.

The gene calls are TRBV7-2 and TRBJ2-1, with unresolved D. Germline loops: CDR1 SGHTA, CDR2 FQGNSA. V lost 2 bases and J lost 9, with 17 bases in between. This CDR3 contains 15 residues. For the CDR3, the DNA is TGTGCCAGCAGCTTATCCCTATTCGGTGGCGGTGAGCAGTTCTTC. It translates to CASSLSLFGGGEQFF.

CDR3 amino acids: CATPFGGYTF. In DNA form, the CDR3 reads TGTGCCACTCCCTTTGGGGGCTACACCTTC. This chain joins TRBV5-8 and TRBJ1-2; D unresolved. Trimming pared 9 bases from V and 8 bases from J, leaving 11 bases between. Germline V CDR1 and CDR2: SGHTS, YDEGEE. The length of the CDR3 is 10 residues. Drawing the rest from reference TRBV5-8 and TRBJ1-2, the complete variable domain is EAGVTQSPTHLIKTRGQQATLRCSPISGHTSVYWYQQALGLGLQFLLWYDEGEERNRGNFPPRFSGRQFPNYSSELNVNALELEDSALYLCATPFGGYTFGSGTRLTVV.

This clone was found once. J is TRBJ2-1 and V is TRBV7-8; 9 positions match TRBD2. The germline V gene encodes CDR1 SGHVS and CDR2 FQNEAQ. This CDR3 spans 15 amino acids. V trimming: 5 bases; J trimming: 7 bases; junction bases outside the gene matches: 9. The CDR3 coding sequence is TGTGCCAGCAGCCCCTACGGCCTAGCGGGGAATGAGCAGTTCTTC. Its protein product is CASSPYGLAGNEQFF.

Only one count was recorded for this clone. The chain uses TRBV6-1 and TRBJ2-7; D is tentatively TRBD1 or TRBD2 (6 bases each). The CDR3 totals 11 residues. CDR1 is MNHNS, CDR2 SASEGT, per germline. V was clipped by 4 bases and J by 12 bases, with 13 bases between them. CDR3 protein: CASSGRGEWYV. As DNA, the CDR3 is TGTGCCAGCAGTGGGAGGGGGGAGTGGTACGTC.

This sequence joins TRBV21-1 and TRBJ2-7; the table's D gene call, TRBD2, was not cross checked with the DNA. TRBV21-1 is designated a pseudogene. The CDR3 extends over 17 amino acids. The CDR3 sequence is CASSKALAGGPLCAEYF. The CDR3 DNA sequence: TGTGCCAGCAGCAAAGCTTTAGCGGGGGGGCCTCTGTGTGCGGAGTACTTC.

The chain links TRBV6-1 to TRBJ1-2, with D maybe TRBD1 (6 bases). This CDR3 comprises 14 residues. V dropped 8 bases and J dropped 4 bases, with 17 bases sitting between them. Per the germline V gene, CDR1 is MNHNS and CDR2 is SASEGT. CDR3 bases: TGTGCCAGCGGAACCTGGACAGCGTCCTATGGCTACACCTTC. Encoded protein: CASGTWTASYGYTF.

The gene calls are TRBV11-2 and TRBJ2-1, with 12 bases identical to TRBD1. CDR1 and CDR2 from the germline V gene are SGHAT and FQNNGV. With 4 bases clipped from V and 6 bases from J, the junction kept 4 bases outside the gene matches. CDR3 size: 15 residues. The CDR3 nucleotides are TGTGCCAGCAGCTCAGGGACAGGGGGCTTCAATGAGCAGTTCTTC. Its protein product is CASSSGTGGFNEQFF.

The chain uses TRBV6-1 and TRBJ2-1, with D unresolved. Germline CDR1 MNHNS, CDR2 SASEGT. The V gene lost 2 bases and the J gene lost 5 bases, with 4 bases spanning the gap. This CDR3 spans 12 amino acids. The CDR3 here is CASSEQHNEQFF. As DNA, the CDR3 is TGTGCCAGCAGTGAACAGCACAATGAGCAGTTCTTC.

V usage is TRBV19 and J usage is TRBJ2-2; D not certain. V was trimmed by 11 bases and J by 5 bases, leaving 9 bases between them. The CDR3 loop spans 11 amino acids. CDR1 and CDR2 (germline): LNHDA, SQIVND (reference sequence). CDR3 in DNA: TGTGCCTCGAAGAGGACCGGGGAGCTGTTTTTT. As protein: CASKRTGELFF.

The chain carries TRBV19 and TRBJ2-5; 11 bases match TRBD2. The junction had 8 bases not matched to a gene; V was cut back by 8 bases and J by 3 bases. This CDR3 has 15 residues. Germline V gene data show CDR1 as LNHDA and CDR2 as SQIVND (reference sequence). In nucleotides, the CDR3 is TGTGCCAGTCGACCTAGCGGGGGGTATAAAGAGACCCAGTACTTC. This gives the protein CASRPSGGYKETQYF.

This clone turned up a few times. The chain is built from TRBV20-1 and TRBJ1-2, with D possibly matching TRBD1 (5 bases). The CDR3 extends over 11 amino acids. The V gene lost 6 bases and the J gene lost 3 bases, with 8 bases spanning the gap. CDR1 DFQATT and CDR2 SNEGSKA come from the germline V gene (reference sequence). CDR3 sequence reads: CSAKGYYGYTF. The CDR3 DNA sequence: TGCAGTGCCAAGGGGTACTATGGCTACACCTTC.